The 23 T cell receptor beta chains presented below share a single source sample, sequenced in a study of shared clonotypes between healthy human individuals. Libraries were prepared by immunoSEQ multiplex PCR; TCRdb keeps only in-frame clonotypes and omits some of them. The table has around 2.3 million clones, around 95% seen once. What was sequenced was naive CD4+ T cells sorted from blood. Subset of the sample: CD45RA+ positively selected. The receptors were sampled from a man younger than 35 in good health.

The chain links TRBV11-2 to TRBJ1-1; a possible D gene is TRBD1 (6 bases). With 8 bases removed from V and 11 bases from J, the gap between germline ends came to 15 bases. There are 11 residues in the CDR3. Germline-derived CDR1 and CDR2 are SGHAT and FQNNGV. CDR3 nucleotides: TGTGCCAGCGGGCCGGGGGCCTGGGCTTTCTTT. Translated, it gives CASGPGAWAFF.

V and J are TRBV6-5 and TRBJ2-3; 7 positions agree with TRBD2. The V gene end was trimmed by 6 bases and the J gene end by 4 bases; junction bases not matched to a gene: 4. Germline V gene data show CDR1 as MNHEY and CDR2 as SVGAGI. This CDR3 spans 13 amino acids. CDR3 region: CASRSSGSDTQYF. CDR3 sequence (DNA): TGTGCCAGCAGATCTAGCGGCTCAGATACGCAGTATTTT.

This clone was recorded a few times. This specimen includes other DNA sequences encoding the same CDR3. CDR3 protein: CASSGNQPQHF. The CDR3 DNA follows: TGTGCCAGCAGTGGGAATCAGCCCCAGCATTTT. This chain joins TRBV6-1 and TRBJ1-5; D unclear. Per the germline V gene, CDR1 is MNHNS and CDR2 is SASEGT. This CDR3 has 11 residues. The V end lost 4 bases, the J end lost 4 bases, and 2 bases lay between the germline ends.

This clone was recorded only once. The chain joins TRBV6-1 to TRBJ1-2; perhaps TRBD1 as D (5 bases). CDR3 length: 13 residues. Germline assignment: CDR1 MNHNS and CDR2 SASEGT. The V end lost 3 bases, the J end lost 6 bases, and 11 bases lay between the germline ends. The CDR3 sequence is CASSDVGTNGYTF. CDR3 bases: TGTGCCAGCAGTGACGTAGGGACCAATGGCTACACCTTC.

This chain connects TRBV18 to TRBJ2-1, with TRBD2 matching over 8 bases. CDR3 length equals 18 residues. The trim removed 3 bases at V and 6 bases at J, leaving 16 bases unmatched. In germline, CDR1 is KGHSH, CDR2 LQKENI. The CDR3 region is CASSPSGLAGGSGNEQFF. CDR3 coding DNA: TGTGCCAGCTCACCCTCGGGATTGGCGGGAGGATCCGGCAATGAGCAGTTCTTC. Together with reference TRBV18 and TRBJ2-1, the CDR3 gives the full variable domain: NAGVMQNPRHLVRRRGQEARLRCSPMKGHSHVYWYRQLPEEGLKFMVYLQKENIIDESGMPKERFSAEFPKEGPSILRIQQVVRGDSAAYFCASSPSGLAGGSGNEQFFGPGTRLTVL.

This clone has only a few counts. The V gene is TRBV18, the J gene TRBJ2-2; possibly TRBD2 for D (6 bases). V lost 6 bases to trimming and J lost 6 bases, with 14 bases between them. The CDR3 extends over 14 amino acids. CDR1 is KGHSH, CDR2 LQKENI, per germline. This CDR3 reads CASSFGGEAGELFF. CDR3 nucleotides: TGTGCCAGCTCTTTCGGCGGGGAAGCCGGGGAGCTGTTTTTT. The full variable domain, its missing parts supplied by reference TRBV18 and TRBJ2-2, is NAGVMQNPRHLVRRRGQEARLRCSPMKGHSHVYWYRQLPEEGLKFMVYLQKENIIDESGMPKERFSAEFPKEGPSILRIQQVVRGDSAAYFCASSFGGEAGELFFGEGSRLTVL.

The chain combines TRBV4-1 with TRBJ2-1; D unclear. Per the germline V gene, CDR1 is MGHRA and CDR2 is YSYEKL. The CDR3 totals 12 residues. The V end was cut by 6 bases, the J end by 7 bases, with 10 bases between. CDR3 in amino acids: CASSRPANEQFF. For the CDR3, the DNA is TGCGCCAGCAGTAGGCCAGCTAATGAGCAGTTCTTC.

The chain employs TRBV10-2 and TRBJ2-7; the match to TRBD2 covers 10 bases. In germline, CDR1 is WSHSY, CDR2 SAAADI. The CDR3 contains 17 residues. V was clipped by 3 bases and J by 0 bases; unmatched bases: 8. CDR3 sequence reads: CASSERVAGGRSYEQYF. The DNA for the CDR3 is TGCGCCAGCAGTGAAAGGGTAGCGGGGGGCCGCTCCTACGAGCAGTACTTC.

The chain recombines TRBV10-3 with TRBJ1-6; D possibly corresponds to TRBD1 (6 bases). The CDR3 totals 17 residues. Germline CDR1 is ENHRY and CDR2 is SYGVKD. V lost 10 bases and J lost 6, with 25 bases in between. CDR3 DNA: TGTGCCAGCGAGAAAGGGATCTCAGGGGCGAGTAATTCACCCCTCCACTTT. Translating gives CASEKGISGASNSPLHF.

The chain links TRBV11-1 to TRBJ2-7; the D gene could be TRBD1 or TRBD2 (5 bases each). The germline CDR1 and CDR2 sequences are SGHAT and FQDESV (reference sequence). Deletions cut 2 bases from V and 7 bases from J, with 12 bases between. The CDR3 is 13 amino acids. CDR3 coding DNA: TGTGCCAGCAGCTTAATGATTGGGGGAGAGCAGTACTTC. It translates to CASSLMIGGEQYF. Full variable domain (remainder filled in from reference TRBV11-1 and TRBJ2-7): EAEVAQSPRYKITEKSQAVAFWCDPISGHATLYWYRQILGQGPELLVQFQDESVVDDSQLPKDRFSAERLKGVDSTLKIQPAELGDSAMYLCASSLMIGGEQYFGPGTRLTVT.

This sequence joins TRBV7-8 and TRBJ1-3, with D perhaps matching TRBD1 (5 bases). Germline V gene sequence: CDR1 SGHVS, CDR2 FQNEAQ. V shed 8 bases and J shed 0 bases, with 14 bases lying between them. This CDR3 contains 15 residues. The CDR3 DNA follows: TGTGCCAGCTCTTGGCAGGGTCACTCTGGAAACACCATATATTTT. Translating it yields CASSWQGHSGNTIYF.

As concerns this clone: Other nucleotide sequences from this sample produce the same CDR3. This rearrangement joins TRBV28 to TRBJ2-3; 10 bases line up with TRBD2. This CDR3 has 14 residues. Germline assignment: CDR1 MDHEN and CDR2 SYDVKM. Losses at the gene ends were 1 base for V and 7 bases for J; bases not matched to a gene: 2. The CDR3 DNA sequence: TGTGCCAGCAGTTTATTAGCGGGGGGTTATACGCAGTATTTT. This sequence encodes CASSLLAGGYTQYF.

The genes are TRBV5-1 and TRBJ2-3, with 13 bases identical to TRBD2. Germline V gene data show CDR1 as SGHRS and CDR2 as YFSETQ. The J segment lost 2 bases and the V segment lost 4 bases, leaving 10 bases of the junction unmatched. The CDR3 contains 18 residues. The DNA for the CDR3 is TGCGCCAGCAGCCCCGGACTAGCGGGGGCCGGAGACACAGATACGCAGTATTTT. As protein: CASSPGLAGAGDTDTQYF.

This chain links TRBV5-1 with TRBJ2-7, with 13 bases that match TRBD2. The CDR3 is 15 amino acids. Germline V gene lookup returns CDR1 SGHRS and CDR2 YFSETQ. V shed 4 bases and J 3 bases; nucleotides not matched to a gene: 4. DNA of the CDR3: TGCGCCAGCAGCCCTCGACTAGCGGGAGGCTACGAGCAGTACTTC. Protein product: CASSPRLAGGYEQYF. Filled out from reference TRBV5-1 and TRBJ2-7, the complete variable domain reads KAGVTQTPRYLIKTRGQQVTLSCSPISGHRSVSWYQQTPGQGLQFLFEYFSETQRNKGNFPGRFSGRQFSNSRSEMNVSTLELGDSALYLCASSPRLAGGYEQYFGPGTRLTVT.

Concerning this clone: This same CDR3 is encoded by further DNA sequences in the sample. The chain joins TRBV9 to TRBJ2-1; TRBD2 matches 8 bases. The CDR3 spans 15 residues. From germline, CDR1 is SGDLS and CDR2 YYNGEE. V was pared by 3 bases and J by 0 bases, with 2 bases of the junction left unmatched. CDR3 sequence (DNA): TGTGCCAGCAGCGAGAGCGGGAGCTCCTACAATGAGCAGTTCTTC. Amino acids: CASSESGSSYNEQFF.

Notes on this clone: The sample has other DNA sequences that encode this CDR3 too. The V call is TRBV9, the J call TRBJ1-6; D is unresolved. The germline V gene encodes CDR1 SGDLS and CDR2 YYNGEE. CDR3 length: 13 amino acids. V was trimmed by 3 bases and J by 6 bases, leaving 7 bases between them. The CDR3 coding sequence is TGTGCCAGCAGCGCCGGACCTAATTCACCCCTCCACTTT. Translated: CASSAGPNSPLHF.

V and J are TRBV27 and TRBJ2-7, with 9 bases fitting TRBD1. The CDR3 runs 15 residues. The germline V gene has CDR1 MNHEY and CDR2 SMNVEV (reference sequence). V lost 5 bases and J lost 1; bases outside the gene matches: 6. This chain's CDR3 is CASSPGTGTSYEQYF. The CDR3 DNA follows: TGTGCCAGCAGTCCCGGGACAGGGACTTCCTACGAGCAGTACTTC.

The V and J genes are TRBV7-8 and TRBJ1-3; D unclear. V gave up 1 base and J gave up 8 bases, with 9 bases separating them. This CDR3 is 13 amino acids long. Germline CDR1 reads SGHVS; CDR2 reads FQNEAQ. The chain's CDR3 is CASSLGVVDTIYF. For the CDR3, the DNA is TGTGCCAGCAGCTTAGGGGTCGTCGACACCATATATTTT. Supplemented by reference TRBV7-8 and TRBJ1-3, the full variable domain reads GAGVSQSPRYKVAKRGQDVALRCDPISGHVSLFWYQQALGQGPEFLTYFQNEAQLDKSGLPSDRFFAERPEGSVSTLKIQRTQQEDSAVYLCASSLGVVDTIYFGEGSWLTVV.

V usage is TRBV4-1 and J usage is TRBJ2-3; TRBD2 matches 13 bases. The CDR3 has 17 residues. Germline values: CDR1 MGHRA, CDR2 YSYEKL. V gave up 1 base and J gave up 6 bases; unmatched junction bases: 7. The CDR3 protein is CASSQAGTSGASDTQYF. As DNA, the CDR3 is TGCGCCAGCAGCCAAGCCGGGACTAGCGGGGCCTCCGATACGCAGTATTTT.

The chain recombines TRBV10-1 with TRBJ2-2; TRBD2 is a possible D gene (6 bases). The CDR3 sequence is 13 residues long. The V gene's germline CDR1 is WNHNN and CDR2 SYGVQD (reference sequence). Trimming removed 4 bases at V and 7 bases at J, with 10 bases between. CDR3: CASSGDFSGELFF. CDR3 coding DNA: TGCGCCAGCAGTGGGGACTTCAGCGGGGAGCTGTTTTTT.

The J gene is TRBJ2-5, the V gene TRBV25-1; no firm D call. Trimming shortened V by 4 bases and J by 5 bases, and 14 bases separated the two germline ends. This CDR3 comprises 14 residues. Germline V gene lookup returns CDR1 MGHDK and CDR2 SYGVNS. CDR3 residues: CASSVPGNYETQYF. CDR3 bases: TGTGCCAGCAGTGTTCCCGGAAATTATGAGACCCAGTACTTC.

This clone came up a few times. The sample contains more than one DNA sequence encoding this CDR3. The J gene is TRBJ2-7, the V gene TRBV6-5, with D perhaps assigned TRBD1 or TRBD2 (5 bases each). The germline CDR1 and CDR2 sequences are MNHEY and SVGAGI. The length of the CDR3 is 12 residues. V lost 5 bases to trimming and J lost 4 bases, with 9 bases between them. The CDR3 protein is CASSRDGYEQYF. In DNA form, the CDR3 reads TGTGCCAGCAGTCGGGACGGTTACGAGCAGTACTTC.

The chain links TRBV29-1 to TRBJ2-7; D gene ambiguous. Germline V gene sequence: CDR1 SQVTM, CDR2 ANQGSEA. V was trimmed by 4 bases and J by 3 bases, leaving 16 bases between them. The CDR3 contains 14 residues. This CDR3 is CSVGGQRWLYEQYF. CDR3 coding DNA: TGCAGCGTTGGAGGCCAACGCTGGCTCTACGAGCAGTACTTC.